This TCR beta chain was profiled in a study of blood T cell repertoires in COVID-19. How the authors handled the data: Estimation of nucleated cell counts relied on the amplification of reference gene primers. Method: immunoSEQ multiplex PCR; TCRdb's copy keeps in-frame clones and lacks some. The DNA was the basis for D and trimming; V, J and clone size are from that table. The sample has approximately 300,000 clones; 92% are singletons. Germline loops: CDR1 MDHEN, CDR2 SYDVKM. This CDR3 has 14 residues. Between the trimmed V and J ends, which lost 7 bases and 2 bases, there was a span of 13 bases. Study members were between about 18 and 100 years old and lived in approximately 25 US regions. What the recovered Cohort 3 donors had was two negative PCRs, clearance, or symptom resolution.

The TCR originated in a woman in her 30s who had recovered from COVID-19. V is TRBV28 and J is TRBJ2-3; tentative D call: TRBD2 (6 bases). Sample: PBMCs or T cells enriched from blood (not recorded which). CDR3 loop: CASTGTPYTDTQYF. The CDR3 region has the DNA TGTGCCAGCACCGGGACTCCTTACACAGATACGCAGTATTTT. Complete variable domain (other parts from reference TRBV28 and TRBJ2-3): DVKVTQSSRYLVKRTGEKVFLECVQDMDHENMFWYRQDPGLGLRLIYFSYDVKMKEKGDIPEGYSVSREKKERFSLILESASTNQTSMYLCASTGTPYTDTQYFGPGTRLTVL.